The 5 T cell receptor beta chains in this list originate from one sample, sequenced in a study of post-analysis software for immune sequencing data. Their antigens are not known. Findings and caveats of the study: Compared with controls, patients had more of about 5 TRBV segments, including TRBV5-6, TRBV5-1 and TRBV20-1.

Unique-molecular-identifier-tagged TCR beta cDNA libraries were used. Via MiXCR, TCRdb re-called the PCR reads, giving one row per CDR3 protein. The table includes 350,000 to 500,000 distinct CDR3 sequences, roughly 40% detected once. Material: blood. These receptors were obtained from a girl aged 2 to 9 with multiple sclerosis.

This chain joins TRBV10-2 and TRBJ2-7; 12 bases match TRBD2. Germline CDR1 WSHSY, CDR2 SAAADI. The CDR3 totals 16 residues. V was clipped by 2 bases and J by 2 bases; unmatched bases: 4. The DNA for the CDR3 is TGCGCCAGCAGTGAGAGGCTAGCGGGAGGGCCCTACGAGCAGTACGTC. Residues: CASSERLAGGPYEQYV.

This clonotype has more than one count but fewer than ten. The chain couples TRBV7-3 to TRBJ2-2; TRBD1 might be the D (6 bases). The CDR3 is 16 residues long. Germline V gives CDR1 SGHTA, CDR2 FQGTGA. Trimming left V 5 bases short and J 1 base short, with 14 bases between. CDR3 sequence reads: CASSPKGVWNTGELFF. The CDR3 bases are TGTGCCAGCAGCCCTAAGGGGGTTTGGAACACCGGGGAGCTGTTTTTT.

There are many counts of this clonotype. This chain links TRBV29-1 with TRBJ1-2; 8 bases map to TRBD1. Trimming cost V 7 bases and J 1 base; bases outside gene matches: 5. Germline CDR1 SQVTM, CDR2 ANQGSEA. The CDR3 has 13 residues. DNA of the CDR3: TGCAGCGCCGCGGACAGGGATAACTATGGCTACACCTTC. This sequence encodes CSAADRDNYGYTF.

The chain combines TRBV6-2 or TRBV6-3 with TRBJ1-5; D is unclear. The V end was cut by 7 bases, the J end by 5 bases, with 9 bases between. Germline lookup yields CDR1 MNHEY and CDR2 SVGEGT. The CDR3 is made up of 12 amino acids. The CDR3 sequence: CASNNVYQPQHF. The CDR3 DNA is TGTGCCAGCAACAACGTATATCAGCCCCAGCATTTT.

This rearrangement joins TRBV25-1 to TRBJ2-5; weak D call: TRBD1 (5 bases). V was trimmed by 7 bases and J by 1 base, leaving 13 bases between them. Germline CDR1 and CDR2: MGHDK and SYGVNS. The CDR3 is made up of 14 amino acids. CDR3 amino acids: CASNSDKSQETQYF. CDR3 in DNA: TGTGCCAGCAATTCGGACAAAAGCCAAGAGACCCAGTACTTC.